These 17 T cell receptor beta chains originate from one sample sequenced in a study of blood T cells in healthy people across ages. Alongside a J-beta primer mix, a sample-barcoded 5' primer served in a second PCR lasting 7 to 11 cycles. TCRdb re-called the 5' RACE reads with MiXCR, one entry per CDR3 protein. The table shows roughly 930,000 distinct CDR3 sequences, with around 48% occurring only once. Sequencing was carried out using blood. The receptors were gathered from a man aged 25-45 years in good health.

The chain links TRBV6-6 to TRBJ2-7; 7 positions agree with TRBD2. The CDR3 consists of 15 residues. Looked up from germline, CDR1 is MNHNY and CDR2 is SVGAGI (reference sequence). V lost 2 bases and J lost 3; bases outside the gene matches: 7. CDR3 sequence (DNA): TGTGCCAGCAGTTACGGAGCGGGGCCAAGCTACGAGCAGTACTTC. It translates to CASSYGAGPSYEQYF.

This chain links TRBV6-5 with TRBJ1-2; 8 bases fit TRBD1. With 0 bases clipped from V and 3 bases from J, the junction kept 9 bases outside the gene matches. The length of the CDR3 is 17 residues. Germline CDR1 is MNHEY and CDR2 is SVGAGI. The CDR3 DNA sequence: TGTGCCAGCAGTTACTCGGGGTTTCAGGGGGCGTACTATGGCTACACCTTC. Its protein is CASSYSGFQGAYYGYTF.

The V call is TRBV20-1, the J call TRBJ1-2; D gene ambiguous. Germline V CDR1 and CDR2: DFQATT, SNEGSKA (reference sequence). V was shortened by 0 bases and J by 8 bases, with 10 bases between the two germline ends. The CDR3 spans 12 residues. In nucleotides, the CDR3 is TGCAGTGCTAGAGAAAGGGTTATGGGCTACACCTTC. Its protein is CSARERVMGYTF.

DNA for the CDR3: TGTGCCAGCATTTCGGACAGGCCGGCCTACGAGCAGTACTTC. Translation: CASISDRPAYEQYF. This chain connects TRBV21-1 to TRBJ2-5; TRBD1, the table's D call, was not compared with the DNA. The end of the DNA is better explained by TRBJ2-7, so the J call may be wrong. TRBV21-1 is labeled a pseudogene. The CDR3 is made up of 14 amino acids.

The V gene is TRBV7-9, the J gene TRBJ1-1, with D hard to call. The germline V and J ends were trimmed by 4 bases and 11 bases, with 8 bases remaining between them. There are 10 residues in the CDR3. In germline, CDR1 is SEHNR, CDR2 FQNEAQ (reference sequence). Written as DNA, the CDR3 is TGTGCCAGCAGCTCGTTTTATGCTTTCTTT. It yields the protein CASSSFYAFF.

The rearrangement joins TRBV7-9 to TRBJ2-7; D is unclear. Looked up from germline, CDR1 is SEHNR and CDR2 is FQNEAQ (reference sequence). The ends were cut back, 5 bases at V and 2 bases at J, with 16 bases in the middle. CDR3 length: 15 residues. CDR3 sequence reads: CASSPLSLMPYEQYF. The CDR3 region has the DNA TGTGCCAGCAGCCCGCTCAGTCTCATGCCCTACGAGCAGTACTTC.

The chain links TRBV4-1 to TRBJ2-7; 9 nucleotides align to TRBD1. The CDR3 loop spans 16 amino acids. The V segment lost 0 bases and the J segment 1 base; nucleotides outside the gene matches: 4. Germline V lookup: CDR1 MGHRA, CDR2 YSYEKL. The CDR3 nucleotides read TGCGCCAGCAGCCAAGATCTGGGACAGGGATCCTACGAGCAGTACTTC. Translated, it gives CASSQDLGQGSYEQYF.

The chain joins TRBV2 to TRBJ1-5; weak D call: TRBD1 (6 bases). The CDR3 totals 16 residues. Germline-derived CDR1 and CDR2 are SNHLY and FYNNEI. V dropped 3 bases and J dropped 2 bases, with 14 bases sitting between them. The CDR3 spells CASSEITQGRNQPQHF. For the CDR3, the DNA is TGTGCCAGCAGTGAGATCACGCAGGGGCGCAATCAGCCCCAGCATTTT.

This clonotype was found a few times. The chain joins TRBV11-2 to TRBJ2-1; 7 bases are a match to TRBD2. The germline V gene encodes CDR1 SGHAT and CDR2 FQNNGV. The CDR3 contains 17 residues. The V gene end was trimmed by 2 bases and the J gene end by 4 bases; junction bases not matched to a gene: 11. The CDR3 DNA reads as TGTGCCAGCAGCTTATTAGCGGGTGGCGGAATTTACAATGAGCAGTTCTTC. It is translated as CASSLLAGGGIYNEQFF.

This clonotype was detected only a few times. This chain joins TRBV7-2 and TRBJ2-3; 12 nucleotides agree with TRBD2. Germline-derived CDR1 and CDR2 are SGHTA and FQGNSA. The CDR3 sequence is 17 residues long. V shed 5 bases, J shed 6 bases, and the junction held 12 bases outside the gene matches. DNA of the CDR3: TGTGCCAGCAGCGCGACTCTAGCGGGGGGGCCATGGGATACGCAGTATTTT. Its translation: CASSATLAGGPWDTQYF.

The rearrangement links TRBV7-9 to TRBJ1-1; 8 nucleotides agree with TRBD1. Germline CDR1 is SEHNR and CDR2 is FQNEAQ (reference sequence). The CDR3 sequence is 14 residues long. V lost 6 bases to trimming and J lost 7 bases; unmatched junction nucleotides: 10. This CDR3 is CASSSKTGAFEAFF. The DNA of the CDR3 is TGTGCCAGCAGTTCTAAGACAGGGGCCTTTGAAGCTTTCTTT.

The chain uses TRBV20-1 and TRBJ1-6; 7 positions match TRBD1. Germline CDR1 is DFQATT and CDR2 is SNEGSKA (reference sequence). The CDR3 runs 14 residues. V lost 1 base, J lost 4 bases, and 1 base stayed unmatched. The CDR3 here is CSARAGQYNSPLHF. In DNA form, the CDR3 reads TGCAGTGCTAGAGCGGGACAGTATAATTCACCCCTCCACTTT.

The chain is built from TRBV12-3 or TRBV12-4 and TRBJ2-1; D is perhaps TRBD2 (6 bases). V lost 4 bases and J lost 2, with 12 bases in between. This CDR3 comprises 15 residues. This CDR3 is CASSSGGTTYNEQFF. In DNA, the CDR3 is TGTGCCAGCAGTTCTGGGGGGACGACCTACAATGAGCAGTTCTTC.

The sample holds a few counts of this clonotype. This CDR3 reads CASTLHWLAGATSEQYF. The DNA of the CDR3 is TGTGCCAGCACCCTCCACTGGTTAGCGGGGGCCACAAGTGAGCAGTATTTT. The chain joins TRBV6-1 to TRBJ2-3; 9 bases agree with TRBD2. Losses at the gene ends were 7 bases for V and 11 bases for J; bases not matched to a gene: 22. Germline CDR1 reads MNHNS; CDR2 reads SASEGT. The CDR3 runs 17 residues.

This chain joins TRBV7-9 and TRBJ1-2, with unresolved D. The length of the CDR3 is 14 residues. Trimming pared 2 bases from V and 8 bases from J, leaving 15 bases between. In germline, CDR1 is SEHNR, CDR2 FQNEAQ (reference sequence). In DNA, the CDR3 is TGTGCCAGCAGCTTAACTTTCGACGCCTGGGGCTACACCTTC. Amino acid sequence: CASSLTFDAWGYTF.

This chain joins TRBV15 and TRBJ1-2; no clear D gene. With 8 bases removed from V and 2 bases from J, the gap between germline ends came to 15 bases. Germline loops: CDR1 LNHNV, CDR2 YYDKDF (reference sequence). The CDR3 extends over 14 amino acids. CDR3 DNA sequence: TGTGCCACCGGACGGGTCGGCAGGAACTATGGCTACACCTTC. Amino acid sequence: CATGRVGRNYGYTF.

This clonotype was recorded a few times. This rearrangement joins TRBV27 to TRBJ2-3, with TRBD2 matching 10 bases. Germline V gene lookup returns CDR1 MNHEY and CDR2 SMNVEV (reference sequence). V was clipped by 8 bases and J by 6 bases; unmatched bases: 8. The CDR3 loop spans 14 amino acids. CDR3 sequence (DNA): TGTGCCAGCGGACTAGCGGAACCTAGGGATACGCAGTATTTT. It is translated as CASGLAEPRDTQYF.